Listed here are 27 T cell receptor beta chains from one sample, sequenced in a study of graft-versus-host responses after intestinal transplantation. These receptors' targets are unknown. Measured with immunoSEQ multiplex PCR; TCRdb has only the in-frame clones, and not every one. In the table there are around 110,000 clones, 90% of which are singletons. The source was unstimulated CD4+ T cells sorted from spleen or lymph node cells, collected before intestinal transplant. These receptors all stem from a human donor who received an intestinal transplant.

CDR3 loop: CASSKVEVPRSVPTEAFF. DNA for the CDR3: TGTGCCAGCAGCAAAGTGGAGGTCCCCAGATCGGTACCGACTGAAGCTTTCTTT. V and J are TRBV21-1 and TRBJ1-1. TRBV21-1 is classified as a pseudogene. CDR3 length equals 18 residues.

The chain recombines TRBV6-5 with TRBJ2-7, with TRBD1 identical over 7 bases. With V trimmed by 2 bases and J by 3 bases, 4 bases remained unmatched. Germline V CDR1 and CDR2: MNHEY, SVGAGI. CDR3 length: 14 residues. CDR3 sequence (DNA): TGTGCCAGCAGTTACGGTCAGGGGGTCTACGAGCAGTACTTC. Protein: CASSYGQGVYEQYF.

This sequence joins TRBV15 and TRBJ2-7; 7 nucleotides match TRBD1. The CDR3 extends over 17 amino acids. From germline, CDR1 is LNHNV and CDR2 YYDKDF (reference sequence). V gave up 3 bases and J gave up 4 bases; unmatched junction bases: 15. The DNA of the CDR3 is TGTGCCACCAGCAGCGGATCTGGCGGCAGGGGGAAGTACGAGCAGTACTTC. Protein sequence: CATSSGSGGRGKYEQYF.

The chain joins TRBV30 to TRBJ2-1, with D possibly matching TRBD2 (5 bases). Germline V gives CDR1 GTSNPN, CDR2 SVGIG (reference sequence). The germline V and J ends were trimmed by 6 bases and 4 bases, with 10 bases remaining between them. The CDR3 spans 12 residues. The CDR3 spells CACSREYNEQFF. The CDR3, as DNA: TGTGCCTGTTCAAGGGAGTACAATGAGCAGTTCTTC.

The V call is TRBV4-1, the J call TRBJ2-2; no reliable D call. The V gene's germline CDR1 is MGHRA and CDR2 YSYEKL. This CDR3 region has 14 residues. The V end was cut by 0 bases, the J end by 3 bases, with 5 bases between. In DNA form, the CDR3 reads TGCGCCAGCAGCCAAGATCTCTACACCGGGGAGCTGTTTTTT. This translates into CASSQDLYTGELFF.

This sequence joins TRBV19 and TRBJ1-4, with 8 nucleotides matching TRBD1. Germline V gives CDR1 LNHDA, CDR2 SQIVND (reference sequence). V shed 2 bases and J 10 bases; nucleotides not matched to a gene: 12. The CDR3 is 16 amino acids. The DNA of the CDR3 is TGTGCCAGTAGTATAAGAAGCGGACAGGGAAGGGGAAAACTGTTTTTT. It is translated as CASSIRSGQGRGKLFF.

The gene calls are TRBV18 and TRBJ2-1, with D unresolved. Germline lookup yields CDR1 KGHSH and CDR2 LQKENI. There are 13 residues in the CDR3. Trimming stripped 0 bases from V and 6 bases from J, with 6 bases between. CDR3 loop: CASSPPPGNEQFF. The CDR3 DNA is TGTGCCAGCTCACCACCGCCGGGCAATGAGCAGTTCTTC.

The chain links TRBV9 to TRBJ1-1, with D maybe TRBD1 (6 bases). The CDR3 has 16 residues. Trimming took off 0 bases at V and 0 bases at J, with 12 bases between the two ends. CDR1 SGDLS and CDR2 YYNGEE come from the germline V gene. The CDR3 region is CASSVEGGTLNTEAFF. The CDR3 DNA is TGTGCCAGCAGCGTAGAGGGGGGGACCCTGAACACTGAAGCTTTCTTT.

This rearrangement joins TRBV6-6 to TRBJ1-2, with 12 bases aligning to TRBD1. Unmatched junction bases numbered 2, after V lost 1 base and J lost 2 bases. The V gene's germline CDR1 is MNHNY and CDR2 SVGAGI (reference sequence). CDR3 length: 16 amino acids. The CDR3 region is CASSYFGTGGNYGYTF. As DNA, the CDR3 is TGTGCCAGCAGTTACTTTGGGACAGGGGGCAACTATGGCTACACCTTC.

Comments on this clone: The same CDR3 also results from other DNA sequences found in this sample. The CDR3 nucleotides are TGTGCCAGTAGTATCGGGACAGGGGGCGATCAGCCCCAGCATTTT. Translated, it gives CASSIGTGGDQPQHF. J is TRBJ1-5 and V is TRBV19, with TRBD1 matching over 12 bases. CDR1 is LNHDA and CDR2 is SQIVND in the germline V gene (reference sequence). The V gene end was trimmed by 3 bases and the J gene end by 5 bases; junction bases not matched to a gene: 2. The CDR3 extends over 15 amino acids.

The V gene is TRBV7-2, the J gene TRBJ1-5, with a weak D call TRBD1 (6 bases). The CDR3 sequence is 15 residues long. V gave up 0 bases and J gave up 6 bases, with 12 bases separating them. Germline CDR1 reads SGHTA; CDR2 reads FQGNSA. CDR3 nucleotide sequence: TGTGCCAGCAGCTTAGCCAGGGGCGGGGGTCAGCCCCAGCATTTT. It is translated as CASSLARGGGQPQHF.

This rearrangement joins TRBV28 to TRBJ2-7, with D perhaps TRBD1 (6 bases). Between the trimmed V and J ends, which lost 6 bases and 1 base, there was a span of 19 bases. Germline V gene sequence: CDR1 MDHEN, CDR2 SYDVKM. The CDR3 length is 16 residues. The CDR3 protein is CASSLTGTLGSYEQYF. DNA for the CDR3: TGTGCCAGCAGCCTTACCGGGACACTCGGATCCTACGAGCAGTACTTC.

Of note for this clone: A read error may account for a junction end that differs from germline. The V and J genes are TRBV15 and TRBJ1-5; D gene ambiguous. The CDR3 has 16 residues. Per the germline V gene, CDR1 is LNHNV and CDR2 is YYDKDF (reference sequence). The CDR3 is CATSRAGFYSNQPQHF. In DNA, the CDR3 is TGTGCCACCAGCAGAGCTGGGTTCTATAGCAATCAGCCTCAGCATTTT.

The gene calls are TRBV7-6 and TRBJ2-3; 11 bases line up with TRBD2. The junction had 6 bases not matched to a gene; V was cut back by 5 bases and J by 5 bases. This CDR3 comprises 15 residues. CDR1 is SGHVS and CDR2 is FNYEAQ in the germline V gene. The CDR3 here is CASSPSGGRGDTQYF. As DNA, the CDR3 is TGTGCCAGCAGCCCTAGCGGGGGGAGGGGAGATACGCAGTATTTT.

This clone was detected a few times. The chain carries TRBV6-5 and TRBJ1-4; D gene ambiguous. V lost 2 bases and J lost 5, with 6 bases in between. Germline CDR1 MNHEY, CDR2 SVGAGI. The CDR3 has 13 amino acids. The CDR3 here is CASSYGRNEKLFF. CDR3 DNA sequence: TGTGCCAGCAGTTACGGTCGGAATGAAAAACTGTTTTTT.

The rearrangement uses TRBV7-9 and TRBJ2-2; the D gene is possibly TRBD2 (5 bases). This CDR3 region has 16 residues. From germline, CDR1 is SEHNR and CDR2 FQNEAQ (reference sequence). V lost 5 bases to trimming and J lost 0 bases, with 13 bases between them. CDR3 loop: CASSHRLNANTGELFF. The DNA for the CDR3 is TGTGCCAGCAGCCACCGACTAAACGCGAACACCGGGGAGCTGTTTTTT.

This clone was seen once. The V and J genes are TRBV6-6 and TRBJ1-5; 9 bases line up with TRBD1. The CDR3 consists of 16 residues. In germline, CDR1 is MNHNY, CDR2 SVGAGI (reference sequence). V was clipped by 0 bases and J by 4 bases; unmatched bases: 4. The CDR3 DNA reads as TGTGCCAGCAGTTACTCTGGGACAGGGTTAAATCAGCCCCAGCATTTT. Its translation: CASSYSGTGLNQPQHF.

This sequence joins TRBV18 and TRBJ2-1; D ambiguous. The CDR3 spans 16 residues. The germline gives CDR1 KGHSH, CDR2 LQKENI. The V end lost 5 bases, the J end lost 8 bases, and 22 bases lay between the germline ends. CDR3 coding DNA: TGTGCCAGCTCATCACTCAGTGGCGGTAAAGGCGATGAGCAGTTCTTC. Its translation: CASSSLSGGKGDEQFF.

This rearrangement joins TRBV10-1 to TRBJ2-1, with TRBD1 matching over 10 bases. The V segment lost 5 bases and the J segment 5 bases; nucleotides outside the gene matches: 6. The CDR3 sequence is 15 residues long. Per the germline V gene, CDR1 is WNHNN and CDR2 is SYGVQD (reference sequence). The CDR3 bases are TGCGCCAGCAGTATCGGAGGGACAGGGGACAATGAGCAGTTCTTC. Protein product: CASSIGGTGDNEQFF.

The rearrangement uses TRBV27 and TRBJ2-2, with D uncertain. The CDR3 runs 12 residues. V dropped 5 bases and J dropped 6 bases, with 7 bases sitting between them. Germline assignment: CDR1 MNHEY and CDR2 SMNVEV (reference sequence). The CDR3 DNA reads TGTGCCAGCAGTCTATACTCCGGGGAGCTGTTTTTT. Its translation: CASSLYSGELFF.

This chain joins TRBV5-1 and TRBJ2-3; 8 nucleotides agree with TRBD2. This CDR3 has 14 residues. Germline values: CDR1 SGHRS, CDR2 YFSETQ. V lost 9 bases, J lost 4 bases, and 10 bases stayed unmatched. The CDR3 spells CATRGTSQSDTQYF. In DNA, the CDR3 is TGCGCCACACGAGGGACTAGTCAGTCAGATACGCAGTATTTT.

This chain links TRBV7-9 with TRBJ2-5; 14 positions match TRBD2. The CDR3 has 16 amino acids. V shed 5 bases and J 5 bases; nucleotides not matched to a gene: 7. Per the germline V gene, CDR1 is SEHNR and CDR2 is FQNEAQ (reference sequence). CDR3: CASSPQGLAGVETQYF. CDR3 bases: TGTGCCAGCAGCCCACAGGGACTAGCGGGAGTGGAGACCCAGTACTTC.

This rearrangement joins TRBV14 to TRBJ2-5, with 7 bases matching TRBD2. Trimming at V came to 4 bases and at J to 5 bases, leaving 10 bases not matched to a gene. Germline CDR1 and CDR2: SGHDN and FVKESK. This CDR3 has 15 amino acids. Here the CDR3 DNA reads TGTGCCAGCAGCCCCCAGCGGGGAACAGTCGAGACCCAGTACTTC. This codes for CASSPQRGTVETQYF.

The rearrangement links TRBV18 to TRBJ2-7, with 8 bases fitting TRBD1. Germline V gene lookup returns CDR1 KGHSH and CDR2 LQKENI. The CDR3 loop spans 13 amino acids. After removal of 5 bases from V and 7 bases from J, the junction contained 7 bases not matched to a gene. The chain's CDR3 is CASSTDRAGEQYF. CDR3 DNA sequence: TGTGCCAGCTCAACGGACAGGGCTGGGGAGCAGTACTTC.

The chain carries TRBV15 and TRBJ1-4; D possibly corresponds to TRBD1 (6 bases). The CDR3 is made up of 18 amino acids. The germline V and J ends were trimmed by 1 base and 3 bases, with 18 bases remaining between them. Germline loops: CDR1 LNHNV, CDR2 YYDKDF (reference sequence). CDR3 loop: CATSRARARWGPNEKLFF. CDR3 nucleotide sequence: TGTGCCACCAGCAGAGCCCGCGCTCGTTGGGGGCCTAATGAAAAACTGTTTTTT.

This clone was observed a handful of times. The chain couples TRBV4-1 to TRBJ1-1, with D possibly being TRBD1 (6 bases). The CDR3 contains 12 residues. V was shortened by 2 bases and J by 5 bases, with 6 bases between the two germline ends. The V gene's germline CDR1 is MGHRA and CDR2 YSYEKL. CDR3 amino acids: CASSQTGTEAFF. As DNA, the CDR3 is TGCGCCAGCAGCCAAACAGGGACTGAAGCTTTCTTT.

In its sample, this clone was seen a few times. J is TRBJ2-6 and V is TRBV30; perhaps TRBD2 as D (5 bases). Looked up from germline, CDR1 is GTSNPN and CDR2 is SVGIG (reference sequence). The CDR3 loop spans 17 amino acids. Trimming cost V 1 base and J 2 bases, with 15 bases left between them. The DNA of the CDR3 is TGTGCCTGGAGTGCACCCCGGGGTTCGGCTGGGGCCAACGTCCTGACTTTC. Its translation is CAWSAPRGSAGANVLTF.